The rows below give T cell receptor beta chains drawn from one sample of a study of shared clonotypes between healthy human individuals. Sequencing was performed with immunoSEQ multiplex PCR; in TCRdb, only in-frame clones are kept and a portion is missing. The sample lists about 2.1 million clones; 90% to 95% were seen once. The sample consisted of naive CD8+ T cells from PBMCs. These receptors all stem from a man between 18 and 35 years old in good health. Some clones in this sample may be carry-over from other donors' samples. Both conserved end residues are part of each CDR3. The D gene is left open where the match is weak. Not every row has a clone size; where given, it reads once, few, many or a size class.

V	size	J	D	CDR3	DNA
TRBV15	once	TRBJ2-7	TRBD2	CATSSIAGDDEQYF	TGTGCCACCAGCAGTATCGCGGGAGATGACGAGCAGTACTTC
TRBV5-1	few	TRBJ2-7	TRBD1	CASSLAQGAYEQYF	TGCGCCAGCAGCTTGGCCCAGGGGGCCTACGAGCAGTACTTC
TRBV28	.	TRBJ2-3	.	CASSPPLEDTQYF	TGTGCCAGCAGTCCCCCCCTAGAAGATACGCAGTATTTT
TRBV29-1	.	TRBJ2-7	.	CSVEGRETYEQYF	TGCAGCGTTGAGGGGAGAGAGACCTACGAGCAGTACTTC
TRBV4-3	.	TRBJ2-7	TRBD1	CASGPTTGPYYEQYF	TGCGCCAGCGGACCTACGACAGGGCCCTACTACGAGCAGTACTTC
TRBV5-6	.	TRBJ2-5	TRBD1	CASSFGTGQETQYF	TGTGCCAGCAGCTTCGGGACAGGGCAAGAGACCCAGTACTTC
TRBV7-9	.	TRBJ1-2	.	CASSRVGGHYGYTF	TGTGCCAGCAGCCGCGTTGGGGGTCACTATGGCTACACCTTC
TRBV9	.	TRBJ2-1	TRBD2	CASSVSGREGPSYNEQFF	TGTGCCAGCAGCGTATCAGGTAGGGAGGGACCTTCCTACAATGAGCAGTTCTTC
TRBV10-3	.	TRBJ1-5	.	CAISESEQSNQPQHF	TGTGCCATCAGTGAGTCGGAGCAGAGCAATCAGCCCCAGCATTTT
TRBV9	.	TRBJ2-6	.	CASSLFGGSGANVLTF	TGTGCCAGCAGCCTATTTGGAGGGTCTGGGGCCAACGTCCTGACTTTC
TRBV7-9	.	TRBJ2-7	.	CASSPILKYEQYF	TGTGCCAGCAGCCCGATCCTTAAATACGAGCAGTACTTC
TRBV5-5	.	TRBJ2-3	TRBD2	CASSLDLAASTDTQYF	TGTGCCAGCAGCTTAGACCTAGCGGCTAGCACAGATACGCAGTATTTT
TRBV19	.	TRBJ1-5	TRBD1	CASSRDRVLVSNQPQHF	TGTGCCAGTAGCCGGGACAGGGTTCTCGTGAGCAATCAGCCCCAGCATTTT
TRBV7-8	.	TRBJ1-1	TRBD1	CASSLGMTRQGLNTEAFF	TGTGCCAGCAGCTTAGGGATGACCAGACAGGGGCTAAACACTGAAGCTTTCTTT
TRBV27	.	TRBJ2-3	TRBD2	CASSLDGRWADTQYF	TGTGCCAGCAGTTTAGACGGGAGGTGGGCAGATACGCAGTATTTT
TRBV19	.	TRBJ1-5	.	CASSPGAYSNQPQHF	TGTGCTTCAAGCCCAGGCGCATATAGCAATCAGCCCCAGCATTTT
TRBV6-5	.	TRBJ2-5	.	CASSSAGLGEQYF	TGTGCCAGCAGTTCAGCAGGGCTGGGGGAGCAGTACTTC
TRBV6-5	.	TRBJ2-7	.	CASSYSGGGYEQYF	TGTGCCAGCAGTTACTCGGGGGGTGGGTACGAGCAGTACTTC
TRBV5-1	.	TRBJ2-7	TRBD2	CASSFPGLAHEQYF	TGCGCCAGCAGCTTCCCGGGACTAGCCCACGAGCAGTACTTC
TRBV7-9	.	TRBJ1-1	.	CASSDVQNTEAFF	TGTGCCAGCAGCGACGTTCAGAACACTGAAGCTTTCTTT
TRBV5-4	.	TRBJ2-1	TRBD2	CASGPGLAGVDEQFF	TGTGCCAGCGGGCCGGGACTAGCGGGAGTGGATGAGCAGTTCTTC
TRBV11-2	.	TRBJ2-7	.	CASSSTNGSNRHEQYF	TGTGCCAGCAGCTCTACAAACGGGAGTAATAGGCACGAGCAGTACTTC
TRBV29-1	.	TRBJ2-1	TRBD2	CSVVGSGHNEQFF	TGCAGCGTTGTAGGTAGCGGGCACAATGAGCAGTTCTTC
TRBV18	.	TRBJ1-1	.	CASSGEHPEAFF	TGTGCCAGCTCAGGTGAGCACCCTGAAGCTTTCTTT
TRBV4-1	.	TRBJ2-3	.	CASSPGGSTDTQYF	TGCGCCAGCAGCCCCGGAGGAAGCACAGATACGCAGTATTTT
TRBV9	few	TRBJ2-7	TRBD2	CASSVGGGTEQYF	TGTGCCAGCAGCGTAGGGGGAGGGACCGAGCAGTACTTC